This T cell receptor (beta chain) appears in the sequencing data of a study of blood T cell repertoires in COVID-19. In the study overall: Collection of acute and convalescent COVID-19 samples took place in the United States, Italy and Spain.

This clone has just one count. V shed 0 bases, J shed 0 bases, and the junction held 4 bases outside the gene matches. CDR1 and CDR2 (germline): LGHNA, YSLEER. This CDR3 spans 18 amino acids. The data were produced by immunoSEQ multiplex PCR, yet TCRdb's version contains in-frame clones alone and is incomplete. The sample consists of a few hundred thousand clones, around 90% of them appearing once. This TCR came from a woman in her thirties with COVID-19, enrolled during active disease. The material sequenced was peripheral blood. The chain is built from TRBV4-3 and TRBJ2-3; TRBD2 aligns across 12 bases. In nucleotides, the CDR3 is TGCGCCAGCAGCCAAGATCCCGGGACTAGCGGGAGCACAGATACGCAGTATTTT. As protein: CASSQDPGTSGSTDTQYF.